This T cell receptor beta chain was captured by sequencing in a study of OX40 agonist ivuxolimab in advanced cancers. Produced via immunoSEQ multiplex PCR; TCRdb's table is partial and in-frame only. The sample lists more than 45,000 clones; 88% were seen once. This clone was seen only a few times. Its antigen is as yet unknown. Study-wide results and limits: Clonal expansion from baseline to week 6 occurred in both CD4+ and CD8+ T cells. The study did not work out the antigen specificity of the expanded peripheral T cells.

Germline V gene lookup returns CDR1 MDHEN and CDR2 SYDVKM. The germline V and J ends were trimmed by 9 bases and 5 bases, with 11 bases remaining between them. This CDR3 is built from 12 residues. Patients were ineligible given autoimmune disease history or systemic immunosuppression. The specimen was CD4+ or CD8+ T cells sorted from blood, collected in a trial of the OX40 agonist ivuxolimab. The source of this sequence is an adult with an advanced solid tumor such as melanoma, head and neck, liver or kidney cancer. The chain couples TRBV28 to TRBJ1-5; D not resolved. The chain's CDR3 is CASLEGHQPQHF. The DNA for the CDR3 is TGTGCCAGTCTCGAAGGGCATCAGCCCCAGCATTTT.